Detailed here is one T cell receptor beta chain. The antigen is not known. Generated by immunoSEQ multiplex PCR, the TCRdb table keeps only in-frame clones and is missing some. This table holds 250,000 to 350,000 clones, 80% to 90% found once. The sample originates from a study of cytomegalovirus exposure and HLA in healthy donors. Findings and caveats of the study: In the 120 validation repertoires, a later analysis found that first-cohort TCR clusters tended to co-occur. Most TCR sequences proved rare, with some public TCRs found in many donors. The study flagged approximately 180 TCR beta chains as cytomegalovirus-associated.

The sample was PBMCs. This receptor was identified in a woman under 30 in good health and CMV-seronegative.

The CDR3 DNA is TGCAGCGCAGTGGGACTCGAGGAGAATCAGCCCCAGCATTTT. This encodes CSAVGLEENQPQHF. The chain has TRBV29-1 and TRBJ1-5; D might be TRBD1 (5 bases). The CDR3 sequence is 14 residues long. The germline gives CDR1 SQVTM, CDR2 ANQGSEA. The V and J ends lost 7 bases and 4 bases respectively, with 17 bases between them.